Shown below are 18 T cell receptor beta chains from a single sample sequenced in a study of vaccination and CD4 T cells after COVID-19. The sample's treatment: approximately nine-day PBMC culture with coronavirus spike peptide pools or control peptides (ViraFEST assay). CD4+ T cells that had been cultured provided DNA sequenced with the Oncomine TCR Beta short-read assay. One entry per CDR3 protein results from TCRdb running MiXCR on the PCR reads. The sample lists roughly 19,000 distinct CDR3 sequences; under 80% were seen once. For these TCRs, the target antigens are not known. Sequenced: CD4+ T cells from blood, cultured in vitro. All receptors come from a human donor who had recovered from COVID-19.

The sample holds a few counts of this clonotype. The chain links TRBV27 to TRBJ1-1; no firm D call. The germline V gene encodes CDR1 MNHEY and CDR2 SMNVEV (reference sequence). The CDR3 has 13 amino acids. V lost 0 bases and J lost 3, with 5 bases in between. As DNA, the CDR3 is TGTGCCAGCAGTTTATCCGGGGACACTGAAGCTTTCTTT. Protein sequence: CASSLSGDTEAFF.

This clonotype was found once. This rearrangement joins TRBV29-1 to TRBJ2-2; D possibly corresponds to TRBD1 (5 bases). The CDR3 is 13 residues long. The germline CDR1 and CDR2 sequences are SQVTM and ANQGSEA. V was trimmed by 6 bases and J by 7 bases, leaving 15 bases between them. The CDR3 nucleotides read TGCAGCGTAGGGGCCCTCTCCGGCGGGGAGCTGTTTTTT. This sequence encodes CSVGALSGGELFF.

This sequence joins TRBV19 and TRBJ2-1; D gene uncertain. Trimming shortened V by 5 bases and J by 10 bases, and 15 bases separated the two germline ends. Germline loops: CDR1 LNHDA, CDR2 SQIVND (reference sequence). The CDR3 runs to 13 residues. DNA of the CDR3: TGTGCCAGTAGTTCTCACCAGCTCGGGGAGCAGTTCTTC. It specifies CASSSHQLGEQFF.

CDR3 region: CSATPPTGWDSPLHF. For the CDR3, the DNA is TGCAGTGCTACCCCGCCCACAGGGTGGGATTCACCCCTCCACTTT. V and J are TRBV20-1 and TRBJ1-6; a possible D gene is TRBD1 (6 bases). The CDR3 extends over 15 amino acids. The V gene's germline CDR1 is DFQATT and CDR2 SNEGSKA (reference sequence). Trimming took off 4 bases at V and 8 bases at J, with 18 bases between the two ends.

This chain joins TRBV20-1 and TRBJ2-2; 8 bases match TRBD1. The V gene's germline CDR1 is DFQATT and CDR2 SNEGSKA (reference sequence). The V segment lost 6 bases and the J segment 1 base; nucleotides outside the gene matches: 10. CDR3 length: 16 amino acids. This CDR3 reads CSAPSGTGLNTGELFF. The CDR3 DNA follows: TGCAGTGCCCCGTCTGGGACAGGATTGAACACCGGGGAGCTGTTTTTT.

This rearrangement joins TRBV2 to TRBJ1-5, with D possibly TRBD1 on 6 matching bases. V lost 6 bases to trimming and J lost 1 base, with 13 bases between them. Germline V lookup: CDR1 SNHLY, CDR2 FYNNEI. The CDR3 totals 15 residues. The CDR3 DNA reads TGTGCCAGCAGCGTAGGACAGCCCAGCAATCAGCCCCAGCATTTT. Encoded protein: CASSVGQPSNQPQHF.

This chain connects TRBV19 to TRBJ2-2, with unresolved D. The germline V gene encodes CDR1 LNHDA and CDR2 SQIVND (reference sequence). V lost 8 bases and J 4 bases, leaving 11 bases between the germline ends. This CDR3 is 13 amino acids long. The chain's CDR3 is CASRMLVTGELFF. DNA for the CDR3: TGTGCCAGTCGGATGCTCGTCACCGGGGAGCTGTTTTTT.

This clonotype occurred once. The CDR3 loop reads CASSLRGSYNEQFF. The CDR3, as DNA: TGTGCCAGCAGCTTAAGAGGATCCTACAATGAGCAGTTCTTC. The chain employs TRBV7-3 and TRBJ2-1; D is unclear. The CDR3 loop spans 14 amino acids. CDR1 and CDR2 (germline): SGHTA, FQGTGA. V lost 1 base to trimming and J lost 1 base, with 5 bases between them.

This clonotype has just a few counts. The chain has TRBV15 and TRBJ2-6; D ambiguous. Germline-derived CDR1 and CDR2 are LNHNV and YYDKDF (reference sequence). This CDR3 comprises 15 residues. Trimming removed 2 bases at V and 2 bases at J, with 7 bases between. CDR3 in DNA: TGTGCCACCAGCAGAAGGGCGGCTGGGGCCAACGTCCTGACTTTC. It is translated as CATSRRAAGANVLTF.

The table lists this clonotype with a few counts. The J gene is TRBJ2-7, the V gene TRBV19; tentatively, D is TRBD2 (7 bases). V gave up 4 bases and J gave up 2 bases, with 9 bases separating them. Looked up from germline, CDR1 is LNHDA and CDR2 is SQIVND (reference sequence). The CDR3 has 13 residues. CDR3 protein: CASSKGGAYEQYF. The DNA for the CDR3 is TGTGCCAGTAGTAAGGGGGGGGCCTACGAGCAGTACTTC.

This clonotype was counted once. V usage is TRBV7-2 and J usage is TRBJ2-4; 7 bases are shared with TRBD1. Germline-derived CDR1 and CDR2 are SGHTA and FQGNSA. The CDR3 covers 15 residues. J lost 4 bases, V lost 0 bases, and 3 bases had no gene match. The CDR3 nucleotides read TGTGCCAGCAGCTTAGCCGGGACAGATAAAAACATTCAGTACTTC. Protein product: CASSLAGTDKNIQYF. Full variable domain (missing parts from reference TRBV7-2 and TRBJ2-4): GAGVSQSPSNKVTEKGKDVELRCDPISGHTALYWYRQSLGQGLEFLIYFQGNSAPDKSGLPSDRFSAERTGGSVSTLTIQRTQQEDSAVYLCASSLAGTDKNIQYFGAGTRLSVL.

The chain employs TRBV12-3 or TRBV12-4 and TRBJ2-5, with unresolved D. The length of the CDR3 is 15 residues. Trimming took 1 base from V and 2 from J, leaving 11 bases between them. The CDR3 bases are TGTGCCAGCAGTTTAGGTAGAAGATTTCAAGAGACCCAGTACTTC. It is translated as CASSLGRRFQETQYF.

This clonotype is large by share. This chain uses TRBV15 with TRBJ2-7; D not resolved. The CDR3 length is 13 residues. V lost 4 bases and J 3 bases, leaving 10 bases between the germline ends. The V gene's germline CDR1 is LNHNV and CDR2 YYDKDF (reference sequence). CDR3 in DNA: TGTGCCACCAGCAAAGGACGGAACTACGAGCAGTACTTC. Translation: CATSKGRNYEQYF. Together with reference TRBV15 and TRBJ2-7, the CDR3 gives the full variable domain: DAMVIQNPRYQVTQFGKPVTLSCSQTLNHNVMYWYQQKSSQAPKLLFHYYDKDFNNEADTPDNFQSRRPNTSFCFLDIRSPGLGDTAMYLCATSKGRNYEQYFGPGTRLTVT.

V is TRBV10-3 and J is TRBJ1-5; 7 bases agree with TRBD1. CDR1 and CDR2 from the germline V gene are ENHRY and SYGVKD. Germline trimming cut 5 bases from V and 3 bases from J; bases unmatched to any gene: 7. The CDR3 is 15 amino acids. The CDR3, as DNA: TGTGCCATCAGTCGAGGGACAGCGGTCAATCAGCCCCAGCATTTT. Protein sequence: CAISRGTAVNQPQHF.

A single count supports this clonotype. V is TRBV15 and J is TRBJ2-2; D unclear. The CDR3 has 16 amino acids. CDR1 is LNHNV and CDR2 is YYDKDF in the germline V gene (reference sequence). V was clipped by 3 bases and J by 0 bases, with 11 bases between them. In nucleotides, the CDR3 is TGTGCCACCAGCAGCGGCCTGCCTGCGAACACCGGGGAGCTGTTTTTT. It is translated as CATSSGLPANTGELFF.

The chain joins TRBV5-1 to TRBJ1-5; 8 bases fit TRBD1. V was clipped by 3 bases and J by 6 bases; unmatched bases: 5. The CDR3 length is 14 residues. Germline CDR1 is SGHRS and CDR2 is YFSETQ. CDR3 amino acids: CASSSGGEGQPQHF. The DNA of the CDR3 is TGCGCCAGCAGCTCAGGGGGCGAAGGTCAGCCCCAGCATTTT.

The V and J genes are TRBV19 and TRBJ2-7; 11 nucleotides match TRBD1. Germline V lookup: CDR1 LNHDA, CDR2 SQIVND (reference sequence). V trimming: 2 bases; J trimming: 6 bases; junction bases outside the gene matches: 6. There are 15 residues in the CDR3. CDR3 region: CASSIRWTGGREQYF. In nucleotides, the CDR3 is TGTGCCAGTAGTATACGATGGACAGGGGGCCGCGAGCAGTACTTC.

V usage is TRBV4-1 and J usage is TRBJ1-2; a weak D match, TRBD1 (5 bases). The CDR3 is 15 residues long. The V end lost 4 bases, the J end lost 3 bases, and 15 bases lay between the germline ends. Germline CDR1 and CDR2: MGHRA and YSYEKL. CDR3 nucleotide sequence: TGCGCCAGCAGCCGAGACCTTTTGGGGGACTATGGCTACACCTTC. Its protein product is CASSRDLLGDYGYTF.